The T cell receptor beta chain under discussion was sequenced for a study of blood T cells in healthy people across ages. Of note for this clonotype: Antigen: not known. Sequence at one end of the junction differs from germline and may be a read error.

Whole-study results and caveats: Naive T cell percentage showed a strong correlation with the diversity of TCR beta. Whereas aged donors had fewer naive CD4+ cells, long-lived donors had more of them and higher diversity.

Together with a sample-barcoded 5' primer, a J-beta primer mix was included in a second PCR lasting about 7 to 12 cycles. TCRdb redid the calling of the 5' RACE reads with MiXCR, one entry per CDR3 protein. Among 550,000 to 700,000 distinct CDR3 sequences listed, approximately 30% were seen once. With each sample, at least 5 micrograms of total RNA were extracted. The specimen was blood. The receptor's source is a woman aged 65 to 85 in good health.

Here the CDR3 DNA reads TGTGCCAGCAGTCCGGCAGGGAGTCTGAATGAAGAACTGTTTTTT. Residues: CASSPAGSLNEELFF. The V and J genes are TRBV6-1 and TRBJ1-4; D is possibly TRBD1 (5 bases). Germline-derived CDR1 and CDR2 are MNHNS and SASEGT. This CDR3 is built from 15 residues.